The present TCR beta chain was sequenced within a study of blood T cell repertoires in COVID-19. Background on the study: Italy, Spain and the United States were the sources of the convalescent and acute COVID-19 samples. T cells, B-cell-depleted T cells, or PBMCs supplied cDNA or gDNA.

In the original processing: Estimation of nucleated cell counts was performed using reference gene primer amplification. Produced via immunoSEQ multiplex PCR; TCRdb's table is partial and in-frame only. V and J calls and clone size follow that table, whereas D and trimming were derived from the DNA. Of 250,000 to 350,000 clones listed, approximately 85% are singletons. The germline gives CDR1 MDHEN, CDR2 SYDVKM. CDR3 size: 13 residues. V lost 5 bases, J lost 9 bases, and 7 bases stayed unmatched. The gene calls are TRBV28 and TRBJ2-1, with 7 positions matching TRBD2. The sequencing input was peripheral blood. This sequence originates from a woman aged 45 to 65 with acute or convalescent COVID-19. This chain's CDR3 is CASSPGTKGEQFF. In nucleotides, the CDR3 is TGTGCCAGCAGTCCCGGGACTAAGGGTGAGCAGTTCTTC.